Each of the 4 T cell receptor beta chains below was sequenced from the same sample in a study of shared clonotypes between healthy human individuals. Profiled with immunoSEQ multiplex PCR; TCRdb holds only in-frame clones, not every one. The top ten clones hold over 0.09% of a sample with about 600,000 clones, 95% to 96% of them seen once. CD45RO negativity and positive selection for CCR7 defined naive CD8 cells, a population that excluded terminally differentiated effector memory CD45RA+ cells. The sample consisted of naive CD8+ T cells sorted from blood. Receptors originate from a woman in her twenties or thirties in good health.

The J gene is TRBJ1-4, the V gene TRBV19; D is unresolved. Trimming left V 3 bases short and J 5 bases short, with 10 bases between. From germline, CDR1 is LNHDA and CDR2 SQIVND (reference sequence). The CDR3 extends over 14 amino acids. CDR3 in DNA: TGTGCCAGTAGTATCCCTGACTCCAATGAAAAACTGTTTTTT. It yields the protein CASSIPDSNEKLFF. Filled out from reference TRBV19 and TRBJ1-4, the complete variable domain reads DGGITQSPKYLFRKEGQNVTLSCEQNLNHDAMYWYRQDPGQGLRLIYYSQIVNDFQKGDIAEGYSVSREKKESFPLTVTSAQKNPTAFYLCASSIPDSNEKLFFGSGTQLSVL.

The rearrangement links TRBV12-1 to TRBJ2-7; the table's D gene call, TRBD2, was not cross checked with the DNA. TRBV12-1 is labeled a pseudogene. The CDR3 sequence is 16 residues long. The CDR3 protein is CASSRGAPGTPYEQYF. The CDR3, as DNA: TGTGCCAGCAGCCGGGGGGCTCCAGGGACCCCCTACGAGCAGTACTTC.

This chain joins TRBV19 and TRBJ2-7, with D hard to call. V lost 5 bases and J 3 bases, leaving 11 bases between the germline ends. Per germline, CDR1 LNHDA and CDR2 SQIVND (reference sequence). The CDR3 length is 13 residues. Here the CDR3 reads CASSSRLFYEQYF. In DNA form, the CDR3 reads TGTGCCAGTAGTTCAAGACTCTTCTACGAGCAGTACTTC.

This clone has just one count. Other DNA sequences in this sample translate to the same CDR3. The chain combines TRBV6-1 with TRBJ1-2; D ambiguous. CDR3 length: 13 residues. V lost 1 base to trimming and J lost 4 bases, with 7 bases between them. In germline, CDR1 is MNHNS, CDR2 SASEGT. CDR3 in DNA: TGTGCCAGCAGTGAAGGGGGATTCTATGGCTACACCTTC. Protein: CASSEGGFYGYTF.